The 3 T cell receptor beta chains presented below share a single source sample, sequenced in a study of blood T cell repertoires in COVID-19. Assay used: immunoSEQ multiplex PCR; TCRdb lists only in-frame clones, some missing. The sample carries hundreds of thousands of clones, just under 85% recorded once. Specimen: peripheral blood. The source is a woman aged 45-60 years with active or convalescent COVID-19.

The chain employs TRBV6-1 and TRBJ1-3; D may be TRBD1 (5 bases). Germline V lookup: CDR1 MNHNS, CDR2 SASEGT. This CDR3 is built from 18 residues. V lost 7 bases and J 0 bases, leaving 22 bases between the germline ends. In nucleotides, the CDR3 is TGTGCCAGCACCGAAGCATTGACGACAGCGAGCTCTGGAAACACCATATATTTT. This gives the protein CASTEALTTASSGNTIYF.

The genes are TRBV28 and TRBJ1-3, with 11 bases matching TRBD1. The J segment lost 4 bases and the V segment lost 5 bases, leaving 4 bases of the junction unmatched. Germline V CDR1 and CDR2: MDHEN, SYDVKM. The CDR3 totals 15 residues. The CDR3 protein is CASSRDRGKGNTIYF. CDR3 DNA: TGTGCCAGCAGTAGGGACAGGGGGAAGGGAAACACCATATATTTT.

In its sample, this clone was seen a few times. The chain carries TRBV21-1 and TRBJ1-1; TRBD1, the table's D call, was not compared with the DNA. TRBV21-1 is described as a pseudogene. This CDR3 comprises 13 residues. CDR3 in DNA: TGTGCCAGCAGCCTAGGGGCCCATACTGAAGCTTTCTTT. Residues: CASSLGAHTEAFF.